What follows describes a single T cell receptor beta chain. The antigen it binds to is not known. Per-base quality was not reported, and no clone a single base away is much larger than it. Genomic DNA served as template for TCR beta VDJ combination and CDR3 sequence profiling. An Illumina HiSeq 2000 was the platform used for TCR repertoire sequencing. The original pipeline was this. TRBV/TRBJ rearrangement plots, CDR3 size and DJ length profiles, and Simpson's diversity index were used to evaluate the repertoires. The most abundant DNA sequence in the deep sequencing data was taken as the immunodominant clone. CDR3 amino acid sequences were screened for sharing across subjects and were compared with published repertoires and the VDJdb database. Clones were called with MiXCR by TCRdb after fastp trimmed the public reads at Q25, and only in-frame beta chains were retained. Rows merge per CDR3 protein into single entries with the most common DNA and genes. These V and J calls are TCRdb output, not the study's own analysis. Within this sample are fewer than 200,000 distinct CDR3 sequences, with 60% to 70% of them counted one time only. Around 45% of the sample is held by the ten biggest clonotypes.

This sample is drawn from a study of CD8+CD57+ T cells in acquired aplastic anemia (dated by TCRdb to between 2017 and 2018). About the investigation overall: DNA extracted from sorted CD4+ and CD8+ cells had a mean of approximately 3.5 ug, with a range of roughly 0.2 to 27.4 ug. Healthy donor samples averaged roughly 9.9 million reads for CD4+ and roughly 11 million for CD8+ cells. What the authors observed across the whole study: Although roughly 29 CD8+ CDR3 sequences were shared by patients and controls, these sequences appeared highly expressed in patients and within the immunodominant clones of patients. Patients and healthy controls showed no significant difference in CD8+ Simpson's diversity (P=0.060).

In this study, sorted CD4+ and CD8+ T cells from the blood of healthy subjects and of severe aplastic anemia patients had their TCR repertoires deep-sequenced. Ficoll-Paque density gradient centrifugation was used to isolate peripheral blood mononuclear cells. CD4+ and CD8+ T cells were sorted by FACS or magnetic beads before DNA extraction. Per the germline V gene (reference sequence), SGHKS is the CDR1 and YYEKEE is the CDR2. Between the V and J ends, shortened by 1 base and 5 bases respectively, the junction contains 6 bases. Reading from cysteine to phenylalanine, the CDR3 counts 12 amino acids. CDR3 DNA only is kept here, 36 bases in frame from base 1.

Recombination linked TRBV5-5 to TRBJ1-2; no D segment can be confidently identified. The receptor's source is a human donor in good health. Sequenced sample: sorted CD4+, CD8+, or CD8+CD57+ T cells (not recorded which) from PBMCs. The nucleotide sequence reads as follows: TGTGCCAGCAGCTTGAACAGTTATGGCTACACCTTC. Protein translation: CASSLNSYGYTF.